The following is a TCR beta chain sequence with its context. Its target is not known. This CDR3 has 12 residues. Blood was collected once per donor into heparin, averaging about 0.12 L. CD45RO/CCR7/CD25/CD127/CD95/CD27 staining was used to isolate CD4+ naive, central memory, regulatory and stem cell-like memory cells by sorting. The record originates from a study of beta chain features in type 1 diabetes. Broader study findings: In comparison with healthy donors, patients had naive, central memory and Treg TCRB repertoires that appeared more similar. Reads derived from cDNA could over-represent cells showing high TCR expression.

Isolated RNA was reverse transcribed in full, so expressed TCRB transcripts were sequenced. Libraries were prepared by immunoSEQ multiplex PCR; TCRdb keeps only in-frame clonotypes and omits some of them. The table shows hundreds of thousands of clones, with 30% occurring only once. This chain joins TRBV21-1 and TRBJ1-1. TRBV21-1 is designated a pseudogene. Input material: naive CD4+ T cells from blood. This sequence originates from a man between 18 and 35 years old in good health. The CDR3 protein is CASRDCDTEAFF. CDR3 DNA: TGTGCCAGCAGGGATTGTGACACTGAAGCTTTCTTT.